The 6 T cell receptor beta chains below were found in one sample sequenced in a study of blood T cell repertoires in COVID-19. The method was immunoSEQ multiplex PCR; TCRdb's version includes in-frame clones alone and lacks a portion of them. The table has about 270,000 clones, around 90% seen once. Specimen: PBMCs or T cells enriched from blood (not recorded which). These receptors came from a woman in her thirties with acute COVID-19.

Here the CDR3 DNA reads TGTGCCTGGAGTGTACTAGCGGGATACAATGAGCAGTTCTTC. It specifies CAWSVLAGYNEQFF. The gene calls are TRBV30 and TRBJ2-1; 10 bases map to TRBD2. The length of the CDR3 is 14 residues. Germline loops: CDR1 GTSNPN, CDR2 SVGIG (reference sequence). Trimming removed 0 bases from V and 4 bases from J; junction bases left unmatched: 0. Full variable domain (outside the CDR3, taken from reference TRBV30 and TRBJ2-1): SQTIHQWPATLVQPVGSPLSLECTVEGTSNPNLYWYRQAAGRGLQLLFYSVGIGQISSEVPQNLSASRPQDRQFILSSKKLLLSDSGFYLCAWSVLAGYNEQFFGPGTRLTVL.

This clone was counted once. The V and J genes are TRBV19 and TRBJ2-7; 9 nucleotides line up with TRBD1. V lost 9 bases, J lost 3 bases, and 21 bases stayed unmatched. This CDR3 has 18 amino acids. Germline CDR1 is LNHDA and CDR2 is SQIVND (reference sequence). The CDR3 region has the DNA TGTGCCAGCCAACGCGAGGGACAGGGCACCCGGGGCGGCTACGAGCAGTACTTC. It codes for CASQREGQGTRGGYEQYF.

The V call is TRBV14, the J call TRBJ2-2; 7 positions agree with TRBD2. Unmatched junction bases numbered 4, after V lost 0 bases and J lost 0 bases. The CDR3 has 17 residues. Germline V gene lookup returns CDR1 SGHDN and CDR2 FVKESK. CDR3 sequence: CASSQDYLAANTGELFF. CDR3 coding DNA: TGTGCCAGCAGCCAAGATTACCTAGCGGCGAACACCGGGGAGCTGTTTTTT.

The chain has TRBV30 and TRBJ2-5, with TRBD2 identical over 7 bases. Germline V gene sequence: CDR1 GTSNPN, CDR2 SVGIG (reference sequence). The junction had 6 bases not matched to a gene; V was cut back by 0 bases and J by 5 bases. This CDR3 is built from 14 residues. CDR3 bases: TGTGCCTGGAGTGTAGGCGGGAGTACGGAGACCCAGTACTTC. Its translation: CAWSVGGSTETQYF.

In its sample, this clone was seen once. The chain uses TRBV28 and TRBJ1-5; no clear D. This CDR3 comprises 13 residues. Trimming took off 6 bases at V and 4 bases at J, with 10 bases between the two ends. In germline, CDR1 is MDHEN, CDR2 SYDVKM. CDR3 residues: CASSHTANQPQHF. For the CDR3, the DNA is TGTGCCAGCAGCCACACAGCTAATCAGCCCCAGCATTTT.

This clone was found once. The chain has TRBV4-2 and TRBJ2-3; 8 bases are a match to TRBD2. CDR1 is LGHNA, CDR2 YNFKEQ, per germline. V lost 1 base and J lost 2; bases outside the gene matches: 11. This CDR3 contains 18 residues. The DNA for the CDR3 is TGTGCCAGCAGCCAAGGGGGCCAGCGGGAGTCCGTCACAGATACGCAGTATTTT. Amino acid sequence: CASSQGGQRESVTDTQYF.